This TCR beta chain derives from a study of blood T cell dynamics during melanoma immunotherapy. Study-wide context: Metastatic melanoma patients received first-line pembrolizumab or nivolumab plus ipilimumab.

Trimming took 2 bases from V and 0 from J; bases not matched to a gene: 6. The V gene's germline CDR1 is SGHTS and CDR2 YDEGEE. The CDR3 covers 16 residues. Time point: pre-treatment baseline. TCRdb's table, derived via immunoSEQ multiplex PCR, lists solely in-frame clones and lacks some. The sample records more than 8,500 clones, around 86% being singletons. The sequence was obtained from a human donor with melanoma. J is TRBJ2-3 and V is TRBV5-8; 7 bases line up with TRBD1. The specimen was blood, collected from a patient treated with checkpoint blockade. The CDR3 region is CASSFGQEASTDTQYF. As DNA, the CDR3 is TGTGCCAGCAGCTTCGGACAGGAAGCTAGCACAGATACGCAGTATTTT. Complete variable domain (other parts from reference TRBV5-8 and TRBJ2-3): EAGVTQSPTHLIKTRGQQATLRCSPISGHTSVYWYQQALGLGLQFLLWYDEGEERNRGNFPPRFSGRQFPNYSSELNVNALELEDSALYLCASSFGQEASTDTQYFGPGTRLTVL.